Listed below are T cell receptor beta chains from one sample, sequenced in a study of long-term antiretroviral therapy in people with HIV. Assay used: immunoSEQ multiplex PCR; TCRdb lists only in-frame clones, some missing. Of about 18,000 clones listed, 75% to 85% are singletons. The sequencing here drew on unsorted PBMCs, taken at the start of antiretroviral therapy, before treatment. These TCRs come from a man younger than 30 with HIV. Both conserved end residues are part of each CDR3. A D gene is named only where the DNA matches it firmly. The listing skips clone size in some rows; elsewhere it reads once, few, many or a size class.

>NA|TRBV19|NA|TRBJ2-1
TGTGCCAGTATAGGACCGAACTACAATGAGCAGTTCTTC
CASIGPNYNEQFF
>TRBD1|TRBV27|once|TRBJ2-3
TGTGCCAGCAGTTTAGCCCCTCCCGGTACAGGGGAAGATACGCAGTATTTT
CASSLAPPGTGEDTQYF
>NA|TRBV21-1|NA|TRBJ2-1
TGTGCCAGCAGCGTCCTTTGGGGCGCCTACAATGAGCAGTTCTTC
CASSVLWGAYNEQFF
>TRBD2|TRBV5-4|NA|TRBJ2-1
TGTGCCAGCAGCCCCCCGGGACTAGCGGACAATGAGCAGTTCTTC
CASSPPGLADNEQFF
>NA|TRBV5-6|NA|TRBJ1-3
TGTGCCAGCAGCTTGCGGGATCGGTCTGGAAACACCATATATTTT
CASSLRDRSGNTIYF
>TRBD1|TRBV6-6|NA|TRBJ1-1
TGTGCCAGCAGTGCCGGACAGGGATTGAACACTGAAGCTTTCTTT
CASSAGQGLNTEAFF
>NA|TRBV27|NA|TRBJ2-7
TGTGCCAGCAGTTCTTTAGGGCAGTCGGGCTACGAGCAGTACTTC
CASSSLGQSGYEQYF
>TRBD2|TRBV4-3|NA|TRBJ2-7
TGCGCCAGCAGCCAAGATTTATGGGGGGAGGGACTGATATACGAGCAGTACTTC
CASSQDLWGEGLIYEQYF
>NA|TRBV13|NA|TRBJ2-3
TGTGCCAGCAGCTTTGATCGTAGGCAGTATTTT
CASSFDRRQYF
>NA|TRBV6-6|once|TRBJ1-5
TGTGCCAGCAGTTACGGGGGTTCGGGGCAGCCCCAGCATTTT
CASSYGGSGQPQHF
>NA|TRBV5-1|once|TRBJ2-5
TGCGCCAGCAGCATGACAGCTCTCGAGACCCAGTACTTC
CASSMTALETQYF
>TRBD2|TRBV5-1|NA|TRBJ2-7
TGCGCCAGCAGGTGGGACTATCCTTACGAGCAGTACTTC
CASRWDYPYEQYF
>TRBD2|TRBV5-6|NA|TRBJ2-2
TGTGCCAGCAGCTTGGGATCCAGCGGGAGGGCCAATCCCGGGGAGCTGTTTTTT
CASSLGSSGRANPGELFF
>NA|TRBV7-9|medium-sized|TRBJ2-4
TGTGCCAGCAGCTTGTCTGGGGCCAAAAACATTCAGTACTTC
CASSLSGAKNIQYF
>TRBD2|TRBV11-2|NA|TRBJ2-1
TGTGCCAGCAGCGTAAACTTCCCACTAGCGGGAGGGCCCTACAATGAGCAGTTCTTC
CASSVNFPLAGGPYNEQFF
>NA|TRBV29-1|once|TRBJ2-5
TGCAGCGTTGAAGGAAGGCACAGTCCCCTCAGGACCCAGTACTTC
CSVEGRHSPLRTQYF
>NA|TRBV11-2|NA|TRBJ2-7
TGTGCCAGCAGCTTAGAAGGTCTTAACCCATTCTACGAGCAGTACTTC
CASSLEGLNPFYEQYF
>TRBD2|TRBV28|NA|TRBJ2-2
TGTGCCAGCAGTTTACCGACTAGCGGGATTAACACCGGGGAGCTGTTTTTT
CASSLPTSGINTGELFF
>TRBD1|TRBV11-2|NA|TRBJ2-1
TGTGCCAGCAGCTTAGTCGGTGGGACAGGGGCTCTCTACAATGAGCAGTTCTTC
CASSLVGGTGALYNEQFF
>TRBD2|TRBV6-6|few|TRBJ2-7
TGTGCCAGCAGAAGGCTAGCGGGGGGTGGCTCCTACGAGCAGTACTTC
CASRRLAGGGSYEQYF
>NA|TRBV19|NA|TRBJ2-2
TGTGCCAGTAGTCCTCATCCCCCCGGGGAGCTGTTTTTT
CASSPHPPGELFF
>TRBD1|TRBV18|NA|TRBJ2-7
TGTGCCAGCTCGGACCGCCGGGACAGCCTTTTCTACGAGCAGTACTTC
CASSDRRDSLFYEQYF
>NA|TRBV11-1|NA|TRBJ2-2
TGTGCCAGCAGCATCACTAGGCCCGGGGAGCTGTTTTTT
CASSITRPGELFF
>NA|TRBV29-1|NA|TRBJ1-1
TGCAGCGTTGATTGGTCGGACACTGAAGCTTTCTTT
CSVDWSDTEAFF
>NA|TRBV2|NA|TRBJ2-7
TGTGCCACCGGGGATGACGAGCAGTACTTC
CATGDDEQYF